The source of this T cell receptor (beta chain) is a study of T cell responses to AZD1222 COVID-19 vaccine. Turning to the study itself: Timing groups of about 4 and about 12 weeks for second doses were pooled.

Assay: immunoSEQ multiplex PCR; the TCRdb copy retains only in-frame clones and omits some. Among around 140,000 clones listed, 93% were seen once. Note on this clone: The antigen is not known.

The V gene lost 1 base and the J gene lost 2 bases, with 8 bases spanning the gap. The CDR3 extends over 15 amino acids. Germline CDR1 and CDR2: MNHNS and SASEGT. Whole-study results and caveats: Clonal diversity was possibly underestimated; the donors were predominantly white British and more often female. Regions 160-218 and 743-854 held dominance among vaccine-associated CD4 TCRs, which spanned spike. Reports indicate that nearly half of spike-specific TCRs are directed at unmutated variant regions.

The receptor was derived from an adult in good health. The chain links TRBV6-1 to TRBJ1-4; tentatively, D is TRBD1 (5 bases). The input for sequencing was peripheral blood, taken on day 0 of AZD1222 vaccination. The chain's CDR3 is CASSEEGATNEKLFF. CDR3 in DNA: TGTGCCAGCAGTGAAGAAGGGGCCACTAATGAAAAACTGTTTTTT.